This TCR beta chain was recorded in a study of blood T cell repertoires in COVID-19. Whole-study context: PBMCs, B-cell-depleted T cells, or T cells provided the cDNA or gDNA that made up the material.

Participants were aged about 18 to 90 years, lived in 20 to 25 US areas, and enrolled virtually. Within 2 weeks before study entry, exposed participants met a COVID-19 case. The CDR3 is made up of 15 amino acids. Trimming at V came to 3 bases and at J to 4 bases, leaving 5 bases not matched to a gene. CDR1 and CDR2 (germline): ENHRY, SYGVKD. How the authors handled the data: Researchers report that nucleated cell counts were estimated from reference gene primer amplification. Assay: immunoSEQ multiplex PCR; the TCRdb copy retains only in-frame clones and omits some. V, J and clone size are taken as reported in that table, and D and trimming were inferred from the DNA itself. This sample yields 400,000 to 500,000 clones, of which 88% are seen a single time; about 1.5% belongs to the top ten.

The chain recombines TRBV10-3 with TRBJ1-3; 8 bases are shared with TRBD1. Sequencing used PBMCs or T cells enriched from blood (not recorded which). The source of this sequence is a woman between 18 and 29 years old who had been exposed to COVID-19. CDR3 loop: CAISDSGGRGNTIYF. In DNA form, the CDR3 reads TGTGCCATCAGTGATTCAGGGGGCCGAGGAAACACCATATATTTT.